This T cell receptor beta chain was recovered during a study of T cell responses to AZD1222 COVID-19 vaccine. Study-level results: Females outnumbered males among donors, who were mostly white British; clonal diversity was possibly underestimated. Baseline antibody screening turned up just a handful of seropositive AZD1222 recipients.

As to this clone: Its antigen is not known.

Generated by immunoSEQ multiplex PCR, the TCRdb table keeps only in-frame clones and is missing some. The sample carries roughly 150,000 clones, 92% recorded once. Second doses that came at about 4 or about 12 weeks were put together. The V gene's germline CDR1 is SNHLY and CDR2 FYNNEI. The CDR3 consists of 15 residues. J was trimmed by 7 bases and V by 7 bases; bases with no gene match: 11. The V gene is TRBV2, the J gene TRBJ2-1; 9 bases are shared with TRBD1. This sequence was found in an adult who received the AZD1222 COVID-19 vaccine. This sample comprised peripheral blood, obtained 28 days after the second AZD1222 dose. CDR3 protein: CASTRGQGLGNEQFF. CDR3 in DNA: TGTGCCAGCACCCGAGGACAGGGGTTGGGGAATGAGCAGTTCTTC. Full variable domain (rest looked up from reference TRBV2 and TRBJ2-1): EPEVTQTPSHQVTQMGQEVILRCVPISNHLYFYWYRQILGQKVEFLVSFYNNEISEKSEIFDDQFSVERPDGSNFTLKIRSTKLEDSAMYFCASTRGQGLGNEQFFGPGTRLTVL.